These 2 T cell receptor beta chains share one sample of origin, sequenced in a study of tumor T cells in aggressive B-cell lymphoma. The assay was immunoSEQ multiplex PCR, and TCRdb's table has in-frame clones only and misses some. This sample has about 1,800 clones; about 88% occur once, and the top ten carry about 10%. The sequenced sample was tumor tissue. Source of these receptors: an adult with diffuse large B cell lymphoma.

The chain recombines TRBV7-2 with TRBJ2-1; TRBD1 matches at 10 bases. The germline gives CDR1 SGHTA, CDR2 FQGNSA. J gave up 9 bases and V 7 bases, and 6 bases lay outside the gene matches. The CDR3 runs 13 residues. CDR3 sequence: CASTSTGGIEQFF. The DNA of the CDR3 is TGTGCCAGCACCTCGACAGGGGGCATTGAGCAGTTCTTC.

The chain links TRBV6-1 to TRBJ1-5, with 9 bases lining up with TRBD1. This CDR3 has 15 amino acids. The V gene end was trimmed by 6 bases and the J gene end by 0 bases; junction bases not matched to a gene: 3. Germline assignment: CDR1 MNHNS and CDR2 SASEGT. The DNA for the CDR3 is TGTGCCAGCAGACAACAGGGGGCTAGCAATCAGCCCCAGCATTTT. Its translation is CASRQQGASNQPQHF.